The 2 T cell receptor beta chains listed next were all sequenced from one sample in a study of blood T cell repertoires in COVID-19 (dated by TCRdb to about 2020). Library method: the immunoSEQ multiplex PCR assay. In TCRdb, the immuneACCESS table is reduced to in-frame sequences with V and J assigned. These tables do not hold every clone; where another copy was compared, an unresolved V gene accounts for under half, and the others remain unexplained. The table for this sample lists fewer than 200,000 clones; about 78% of them were counted only once. The ten top clones hold more than 6.5% of the sample. The sequencing sample was made of peripheral blood. The receptor set was obtained from a woman aged 50 to 65 with active or convalescent COVID-19.

This chain links TRBV18 with TRBJ1-1, with TRBD1 identical over 7 bases. V was clipped by 6 bases and J by 0 bases; unmatched bases: 4. Germline assignment: CDR1 KGHSH and CDR2 LQKENI. This CDR3 has 14 amino acids. CDR3 bases: TGTGCCAGCTCCGGGGGACAGATGAACACTGAAGCTTTCTTT. Its protein product is CASSGGQMNTEAFF.

This chain connects TRBV4-3 to TRBJ2-3; a possible D gene is TRBD2 (5 bases). The CDR3 consists of 14 residues. The germline V gene encodes CDR1 LGHNA and CDR2 YSLEER. Deletions cut 2 bases from V and 1 base from J, with 7 bases between. CDR3 residues: CASSQPGGTDTQYF. In DNA form, the CDR3 reads TGCGCCAGCAGCCAACCCGGGGGCACAGATACGCAGTATTTT.